A single T cell receptor (beta chain) is shown here with its context. These data come from a study of technical replicates of blood from a handful of donors. Looked up from germline, CDR1 is KGHSH and CDR2 is LQKENI. The CDR3 totals 16 residues. The ends lost 4 bases at V and 5 bases at J; junction bases unmatched: 8. Libraries were prepared by immunoSEQ multiplex PCR; TCRdb keeps only in-frame clonotypes and omits some of them. The data contain about 70,000 clones, 90% to 95% of them seen just once; the ten biggest clones take up 4.5% to 5%. The origin of this receptor is a human donor in good health. Some clones in this sample may be carry-over from other donors' samples. Material: PBMCs. The chain couples TRBV18 to TRBJ2-1, with 10 bases identical to TRBD1. The CDR3 nucleotides are TGTGCCAGCTCACAAGGACCGGGACAGGGGAACAATGAGCAGTTCTTC. It yields the protein CASSQGPGQGNNEQFF.